This is a list of T cell receptor beta chains from one sample in a study of blood T cell repertoires in COVID-19. Sequenced by immunoSEQ multiplex PCR; TCRdb stores in-frame clones only, minus some. The data hold over 100,000 clones, with over 80% observed a single time. Input material: peripheral blood. These receptors all come from a human donor in a cohort sampled during active COVID-19. The CDR3 runs from the conserved cysteine through the conserved F or W. A D gene is named only where the DNA matches it firmly. Only some rows state a clone size, as once, few, many or a class for expanded clones.

clone_size: few
d_call: NA
cdr3_length: 13
j_call: TRBJ1-1
v_call: TRBV28
cdr3_nt: TGTGCCAGCAGACGATCACCCGTGAGTGAAGCTTTCTTT
cdr3_aa: CASRRSPVSEAFF

clone_size: NA
d_call: TRBD1
cdr3_length: 13
j_call: TRBJ2-5
v_call: TRBV12-3/TRBV12-4
cdr3_nt: TGTGCCAGCAGGAGACAGGGGGGTGAGACCCAGTACTTC
cdr3_aa: CASRRQGGETQYF

clone_size: NA
d_call: NA
cdr3_length: 14
j_call: TRBJ1-5
v_call: TRBV6-6
cdr3_nt: TGTGCCAGCAGCTTGGGGGCTAGCAATCAGCCCCAGCATTTT
cdr3_aa: CASSLGASNQPQHF

clone_size: NA
d_call: TRBD2
cdr3_length: 21
j_call: TRBJ2-3
v_call: TRBV4-1
cdr3_nt: TGCGCCAGCAGCCAAGATCGCGGACTAGCGGGAGCCCCGAAGTCCACAGATACGCAGTATTTT
cdr3_aa: CASSQDRGLAGAPKSTDTQYF

clone_size: NA
d_call: TRBD1
cdr3_length: 15
j_call: TRBJ1-1
v_call: TRBV19
cdr3_nt: TGTGCCAGTAGAGGACAGGGGGCGCTTGGGACTGAAGCTTTCTTT
cdr3_aa: CASRGQGALGTEAFF

clone_size: NA
d_call: TRBD1
cdr3_length: 16
j_call: TRBJ1-3
v_call: TRBV13
cdr3_nt: TGTGCCAGCAGCCCCACCTTGACAGGGCTTGGGAACACCATATATTTT
cdr3_aa: CASSPTLTGLGNTIYF

clone_size: NA
d_call: TRBD2
cdr3_length: 18
j_call: TRBJ2-5
v_call: TRBV5-4
cdr3_nt: TGTGCCAGCAGCCCGGGACTAGCGGGAGTCGGTGGGGCTGAGACCCAGTACTTC
cdr3_aa: CASSPGLAGVGGAETQYF

clone_size: once
d_call: TRBD1
cdr3_length: 15
j_call: TRBJ1-2
v_call: TRBV14
cdr3_nt: TGTGCCAGCAGCCAAGTCGACAGGGGATCCTATGGCTACACCTTC
cdr3_aa: CASSQVDRGSYGYTF

clone_size: NA
d_call: NA
cdr3_length: 16
j_call: TRBJ2-3
v_call: TRBV7-2
cdr3_nt: TGTGCCAGCAGCTTACGGCAGGGGCGTTCGTACGGTACGCAGTATTTT
cdr3_aa: CASSLRQGRSYGTQYF

clone_size: NA
d_call: NA
cdr3_length: 13
j_call: TRBJ2-7
v_call: TRBV5-6
cdr3_nt: TGTGCCAGCAGCAGGGCAGGGGCCTACGAGCAGTACTTC
cdr3_aa: CASSRAGAYEQYF

clone_size: NA
d_call: NA
cdr3_length: 12
j_call: TRBJ1-2
v_call: TRBV5-1
cdr3_nt: TGCGCCAGCAGCGCGGGTGTCCATGGCTACACCTTC
cdr3_aa: CASSAGVHGYTF

clone_size: NA
d_call: NA
cdr3_length: 17
j_call: TRBJ1-5
v_call: TRBV21-1
cdr3_nt: TGTGCCAGCCCTCCAGAGGGCAGTGGAGATAGCAATCAGCCCCAGCATTTT
cdr3_aa: CASPPEGSGDSNQPQHF

clone_size: NA
d_call: TRBD2
cdr3_length: 15
j_call: TRBJ2-1
v_call: TRBV19
cdr3_nt: TGTGCCAGTAGTATCGTAGCGGGGGTTACCAATGAGCAGTTCTTC
cdr3_aa: CASSIVAGVTNEQFF

clone_size: NA
d_call: NA
cdr3_length: 17
j_call: TRBJ2-7
v_call: TRBV23-1
cdr3_nt: TGCGCCAGCAGCCGAAGGACCCTCGGCAGGGGTTCCTACGAGCAGTACTTC
cdr3_aa: CASSRRTLGRGSYEQYF

clone_size: NA
d_call: NA
cdr3_length: 13
j_call: TRBJ2-7
v_call: TRBV7-2
cdr3_nt: TGTGCCAGCAGCCCCCGAGGCTCCTACGAGCAGTACTTC
cdr3_aa: CASSPRGSYEQYF

clone_size: NA
d_call: TRBD1
cdr3_length: 17
j_call: TRBJ2-3
v_call: TRBV4-1
cdr3_nt: TGCGCCAGCAGCCAAGAACCTCAGGGGGTGGGCACAGATACGCAGTATTTT
cdr3_aa: CASSQEPQGVGTDTQYF

clone_size: NA
d_call: TRBD1
cdr3_length: 14
j_call: TRBJ2-5
v_call: TRBV6-5
cdr3_nt: TGTGCCAGCACCCCCCTAGGGGGCGCGGAGACCCAGTACTTC
cdr3_aa: CASTPLGGAETQYF

clone_size: NA
d_call: TRBD1
cdr3_length: 16
j_call: TRBJ1-2
v_call: TRBV9
cdr3_nt: TGTGCCAGCAGTACCTTCGACAGGGCCGGCAACTATGGCTACACCTTC
cdr3_aa: CASSTFDRAGNYGYTF

clone_size: NA
d_call: TRBD1
cdr3_length: 14
j_call: TRBJ2-7
v_call: TRBV19
cdr3_nt: TGTGCCACCCGGCGGCGTCAGGGGGTCCACGAGCAGTACTTC
cdr3_aa: CATRRRQGVHEQYF

clone_size: NA
d_call: TRBD2
cdr3_length: 17
j_call: TRBJ2-1
v_call: TRBV19
cdr3_nt: TGTGCCAGTAGTGAGGAGGGACTAGCGGGGTGGTACAATGAGCAGTTCTTC
cdr3_aa: CASSEEGLAGWYNEQFF

clone_size: NA
d_call: TRBD2
cdr3_length: 16
j_call: TRBJ2-5
v_call: TRBV7-2
cdr3_nt: TGTGCCAGCAGCCGGACTAGCGGGGTAATCCAAGAGACCCAGTACTTC
cdr3_aa: CASSRTSGVIQETQYF

clone_size: NA
d_call: TRBD2
cdr3_length: 16
j_call: TRBJ2-7
v_call: TRBV18
cdr3_nt: TGTGCCAGCTCACCATTCAATGGCGGGAGGGTGTACGAGCAGTACTTC
cdr3_aa: CASSPFNGGRVYEQYF

clone_size: NA
d_call: TRBD1
cdr3_length: 16
j_call: TRBJ2-7
v_call: TRBV27
cdr3_nt: TGTGCCAGCAGTTTAGGTCTGGGGCAGGGGGCTGACGAGCAGTACTTC
cdr3_aa: CASSLGLGQGADEQYF

clone_size: NA
d_call: NA
cdr3_length: 15
j_call: TRBJ1-1
v_call: TRBV5-1
cdr3_nt: TGCGCCAGCAGCTTGGTAATACCAGGGTACACTGAAGCTTTCTTT
cdr3_aa: CASSLVIPGYTEAFF

clone_size: NA
d_call: NA
cdr3_length: 13
j_call: TRBJ1-1
v_call: TRBV5-1
cdr3_nt: TGCGCCAGCAGCTTGTCCGGGTACTCTGAAGCTTTCTTT
cdr3_aa: CASSLSGYSEAFF

clone_size: NA
d_call: TRBD1
cdr3_length: 15
j_call: TRBJ2-1
v_call: TRBV5-4
cdr3_nt: TGTGCCAGCAGCCGGGACAGGGGGCTTTACAATGAGCAGTTCTTC
cdr3_aa: CASSRDRGLYNEQFF

clone_size: NA
d_call: TRBD2
cdr3_length: 17
j_call: TRBJ2-5
v_call: TRBV3-1/TRBV3-2
cdr3_nt: TGTGCCAGCAGCCAAGGGGTAAGAGCGGGGAGCCAAGAGACCCAGTACTTC
cdr3_aa: CASSQGVRAGSQETQYF

clone_size: NA
d_call: TRBD1
cdr3_length: 15
j_call: TRBJ1-1
v_call: TRBV5-1
cdr3_nt: TGCGCCAGCAGCCTTGGCGGGACAGTGAACACTGAAGCTTTCTTT
cdr3_aa: CASSLGGTVNTEAFF

clone_size: NA
d_call: NA
cdr3_length: 13
j_call: TRBJ2-5
v_call: TRBV19
cdr3_nt: TGTGCCAGTAGTTGGCAGGGGATGGCGACCCAGTACTTC
cdr3_aa: CASSWQGMATQYF

clone_size: NA
d_call: NA
cdr3_length: 13
j_call: TRBJ1-5
v_call: TRBV28
cdr3_nt: TGTGCCAGCAGTTTCGCAGAAAATCAGCCCCAGCATTTT
cdr3_aa: CASSFAENQPQHF

clone_size: NA
d_call: TRBD1
cdr3_length: 16
j_call: TRBJ2-5
v_call: TRBV11-2
cdr3_nt: TGTGCCAGCAGCTCGACAGGGCGAAAGGGACAAGAGACCCAGTACTTC
cdr3_aa: CASSSTGRKGQETQYF

clone_size: NA
d_call: TRBD2
cdr3_length: 16
j_call: TRBJ2-3
v_call: TRBV7-2
cdr3_nt: TGTGCCAGCAGCATCCTAGCGGGGGGTCCCCACAGACAGCAGTATTTT
cdr3_aa: CASSILAGGPHRQQYF

clone_size: NA
d_call: NA
cdr3_length: 15
j_call: TRBJ2-3
v_call: TRBV6-1
cdr3_nt: TGTGCCAGCAGTGAATCATGGGGGGGCACAGATACGCAGTATTTT
cdr3_aa: CASSESWGGTDTQYF

clone_size: once
d_call: TRBD1
cdr3_length: 14
j_call: TRBJ1-2
v_call: TRBV7-9
cdr3_nt: TGTGCCAGCAGCCGACAGGGGGCGAGTGACGGCTACACCTTC
cdr3_aa: CASSRQGASDGYTF

clone_size: NA
d_call: NA
cdr3_length: 14
j_call: TRBJ2-3
v_call: TRBV24-1
cdr3_nt: TGTGCCACCAGTGATCACCTAGGCACAGATACGCAGTATTTT
cdr3_aa: CATSDHLGTDTQYF

clone_size: once
d_call: NA
cdr3_length: 16
j_call: TRBJ1-4
v_call: TRBV7-9
cdr3_nt: TGTGCCAGCAGCTTAGTCGGAGTTCAGTATAATGAAAAACTGTTTTTT
cdr3_aa: CASSLVGVQYNEKLFF

clone_size: once
d_call: TRBD1
cdr3_length: 14
j_call: TRBJ2-5
v_call: TRBV11-2
cdr3_nt: TGTGCCAGCAGCCGTACAGGGGGCGAAGAGACCCAGTACTTC
cdr3_aa: CASSRTGGEETQYF

clone_size: NA
d_call: NA
cdr3_length: 16
j_call: TRBJ1-3
v_call: TRBV2
cdr3_nt: TGTGCCAGCAGTGAAGGTTTCGGGGTATCGGGAAACACCATATATTTT
cdr3_aa: CASSEGFGVSGNTIYF

clone_size: NA
d_call: TRBD1
cdr3_length: 16
j_call: TRBJ1-3
v_call: TRBV19
cdr3_nt: TGTGCCAGTAGTATCCCTTGGGACAGGGGGCGAAACACCATATATTTT
cdr3_aa: CASSIPWDRGRNTIYF

clone_size: NA
d_call: NA
cdr3_length: 14
j_call: TRBJ1-4
v_call: TRBV2
cdr3_nt: TGTGCCAGCAGTCAAACGACAGTTAATGAAAAACTGTTTTTT
cdr3_aa: CASSQTTVNEKLFF

clone_size: NA
d_call: TRBD1
cdr3_length: 16
j_call: TRBJ1-2
v_call: TRBV28
cdr3_nt: TGTGCCAGCCTCCCAGGGGGCTCACGCGGAACATATGGCTACACCTTC
cdr3_aa: CASLPGGSRGTYGYTF

clone_size: NA
d_call: NA
cdr3_length: 13
j_call: TRBJ1-1
v_call: TRBV2
cdr3_nt: TGTGCCAGCACTCGGTCTCCGAACACTGAAGCTTTCTTT
cdr3_aa: CASTRSPNTEAFF

clone_size: NA
d_call: NA
cdr3_length: 18
j_call: TRBJ1-2
v_call: TRBV5-6
cdr3_nt: TGTGCCAGCAGCTTGGCCCCGGGGGACCCGACGGCTAACTATGGCTACACCTTC
cdr3_aa: CASSLAPGDPTANYGYTF

clone_size: NA
d_call: TRBD2
cdr3_length: 15
j_call: TRBJ2-1
v_call: TRBV18
cdr3_nt: TGTGCCAGCTCGCCGACTAGCGGGAGAAAGTTTGAGCAGTTCTTC
cdr3_aa: CASSPTSGRKFEQFF

clone_size: NA
d_call: TRBD1
cdr3_length: 15
j_call: TRBJ2-2
v_call: TRBV7-8
cdr3_nt: TGTGCCAGCAGCCCCGTCGGCAGGGGGACCGGGGAGCTGTTTTTT
cdr3_aa: CASSPVGRGTGELFF

clone_size: NA
d_call: NA
cdr3_length: 15
j_call: TRBJ1-6
v_call: TRBV5-1
cdr3_nt: TGCGCCAGCCGGGGGGTTTCCTCCTATAATTCACCCCTCCACTTT
cdr3_aa: CASRGVSSYNSPLHF

clone_size: NA
d_call: TRBD1
cdr3_length: 17
j_call: TRBJ2-7
v_call: TRBV19
cdr3_nt: TGTGCCAGTAGTATTTCGGTGACCGGGACAGGGAGTAACGAGCAGTACTTC
cdr3_aa: CASSISVTGTGSNEQYF

clone_size: NA
d_call: TRBD1
cdr3_length: 16
j_call: TRBJ1-6
v_call: TRBV3-1/TRBV3-2
cdr3_nt: TGTGCCAGCAGCTCGTCCCGTGGGACAGCCTATTCACCCCTCCACTTT
cdr3_aa: CASSSSRGTAYSPLHF

clone_size: NA
d_call: NA
cdr3_length: 13
j_call: TRBJ2-4
v_call: TRBV9
cdr3_nt: TGTGCCAGCAGCGACTCCCGAGGGAACATTCAGTACTTC
cdr3_aa: CASSDSRGNIQYF

clone_size: once
d_call: NA
cdr3_length: 15
j_call: TRBJ1-6
v_call: TRBV11-2
cdr3_nt: TGTGCCAGCAGCTTAGGAGGCAGGGGCACTTCACCCCTCCACTTT
cdr3_aa: CASSLGGRGTSPLHF

clone_size: NA
d_call: NA
cdr3_length: 12
j_call: TRBJ1-2
v_call: TRBV4-2
cdr3_nt: TGTGCCAGCAGCCTTGAGAACTATGGCTACACCTTC
cdr3_aa: CASSLENYGYTF

clone_size: NA
d_call: NA
cdr3_length: 16
j_call: TRBJ2-1
v_call: TRBV5-1
cdr3_nt: TGCGCCAGCAGCTTGGATCAGCGGAGCTCCTACAATGAGCAGTTCTTC
cdr3_aa: CASSLDQRSSYNEQFF

clone_size: NA
d_call: NA
cdr3_length: 12
j_call: TRBJ1-1
v_call: TRBV2
cdr3_nt: TGTGCCAGCGAGAGGCGAGCTCCGGTAGCTTTCTTT
cdr3_aa: CASERRAPVAFF

clone_size: NA
d_call: NA
cdr3_length: 15
j_call: TRBJ2-7
v_call: TRBV5-6
cdr3_nt: TGTGCCAGCAGCTTGCCAGGTCCAAAGGAATACGAGCAGTACTTC
cdr3_aa: CASSLPGPKEYEQYF

clone_size: once
d_call: TRBD2
cdr3_length: 17
j_call: TRBJ2-1
v_call: TRBV9
cdr3_nt: TGTGCCAGCAGCGTAGCTCTCGGGACTAGCGGAAACAATGAGCAGTTCTTC
cdr3_aa: CASSVALGTSGNNEQFF